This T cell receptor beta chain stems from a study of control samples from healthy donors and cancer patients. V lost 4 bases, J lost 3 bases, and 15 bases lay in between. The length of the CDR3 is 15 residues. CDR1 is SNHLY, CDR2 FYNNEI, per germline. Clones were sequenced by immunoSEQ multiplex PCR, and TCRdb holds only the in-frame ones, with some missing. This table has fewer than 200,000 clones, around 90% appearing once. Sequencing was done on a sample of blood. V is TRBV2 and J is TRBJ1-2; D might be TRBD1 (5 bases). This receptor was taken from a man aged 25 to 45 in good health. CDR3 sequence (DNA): TGTGCCAGCAGTGCTCCCCAGGGCGAGGACTATGGCTACACCTTC. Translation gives CASSAPQGEDYGYTF.